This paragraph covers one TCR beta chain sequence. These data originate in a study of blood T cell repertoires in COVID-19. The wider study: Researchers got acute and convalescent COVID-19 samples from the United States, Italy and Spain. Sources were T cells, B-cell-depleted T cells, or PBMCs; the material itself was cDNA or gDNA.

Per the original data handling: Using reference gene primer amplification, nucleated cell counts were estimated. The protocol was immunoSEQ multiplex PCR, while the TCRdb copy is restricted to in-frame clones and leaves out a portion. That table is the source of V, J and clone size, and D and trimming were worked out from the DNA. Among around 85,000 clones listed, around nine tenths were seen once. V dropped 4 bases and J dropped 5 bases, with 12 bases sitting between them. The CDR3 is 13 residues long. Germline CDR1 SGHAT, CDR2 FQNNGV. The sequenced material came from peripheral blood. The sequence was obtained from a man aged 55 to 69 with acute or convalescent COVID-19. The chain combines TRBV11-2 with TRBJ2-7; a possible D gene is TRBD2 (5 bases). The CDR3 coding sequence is TGTGCCAGCAGCTCCCTCGGGGTCAACGAGCAGTACTTC. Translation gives CASSSLGVNEQYF.